This T cell receptor beta chain came from a study of blood T cells in healthy people across ages. Study at large: Capture via template switching afforded approximately one barcoded beta molecule per two T cells.

Using a J-beta primer mix together with a sample-barcoded 5' primer, a second PCR was run for about 6 to 11 cycles. Tags on each cDNA molecule came from a template-switch adaptor with 12 random nucleotides. One entry per CDR3 protein results from TCRdb running MiXCR on the 5' RACE reads. The profile covers 780,000 or so distinct CDR3 sequences, with about 55% appearing a single time and about 42% taken by the ten largest. Comment on this clonotype: Its antigen is not known.

Trimming shortened V by 10 bases and J by 1 base, and 22 bases separated the two germline ends. CDR1 is MNHNY and CDR2 is SVGAGI in the germline V gene (reference sequence). CDR3 length: 16 residues. Broader study findings: There were more naive CD4+ cells and higher diversity in long-lived donors than in aged donors.

The chain has TRBV6-6 and TRBJ2-5; possible D gene TRBD1, 6 bases. Sample: blood. This receptor was identified in a man aged 80 or over in good health. CDR3 DNA sequence: TGTGCCACTAGGACGCTCAGGGGCAGGGGCCAAGAGACCCAGTACTTC. As protein: CATRTLRGRGQETQYF.